The TCR beta chain under discussion was sequenced for a study of blood T cells in healthy people across ages. Primed by a sample-barcoded 5' primer and a J-beta primer mix, a second PCR proceeded for about 6 to 12 cycles. TCRdb processed the 5' RACE reads anew with MiXCR; each CDR3 protein has one entry. Of about 1.4 million distinct CDR3 sequences listed, roughly 64% are singletons. Trimming stripped 3 bases from V and 6 bases from J, with 8 bases between. Germline assignment: CDR1 DFQATT and CDR2 SNEGSKA (reference sequence). The CDR3 runs 11 residues. The source of this sequence is a man between 18 and 35 years old in good health. V is TRBV20-1 and J is TRBJ1-1; unclear D gene. Sequences were obtained from blood. The CDR3 coding sequence is TGCAGTGCTAGTGTTGAAGCTGAAGCTTTCTTT. Amino acid sequence: CSASVEAEAFF.